One sample yielded the 14 T cell receptor beta chains listed below, sequenced in a study of blood T cell repertoires in COVID-19. Produced via immunoSEQ multiplex PCR; TCRdb's table is partial and in-frame only. The sample lists some 490,000 clones, approximately 85% occurring once. The sequencing sample was made of peripheral blood. The source is a human donor in a cohort sampled during active COVID-19.

This rearrangement joins TRBV6-5 to TRBJ1-3; unclear D gene. V was cut by 0 bases and J by 0 bases, with 6 bases left in between. The germline V gene encodes CDR1 MNHEY and CDR2 SVGAGI. This CDR3 is built from 15 residues. The CDR3 region has the DNA TGTGCCAGCAGTTACTCGAGCGTCTCTGGAAACACCATATATTTT. Translation: CASSYSSVSGNTIYF.

The chain employs TRBV12-3 or TRBV12-4 and TRBJ1-5, with 7 bases matching TRBD1. This CDR3 has 13 residues. Unmatched junction bases numbered 3, after V lost 6 bases and J lost 4 bases. The CDR3 DNA sequence: TGTGCCAGCAGCGGGACAGCTAATCAGCCCCAGCATTTT. It yields the protein CASSGTANQPQHF.

The chain couples TRBV29-1 to TRBJ1-2, with D perhaps matching TRBD1 (6 bases). The CDR3 loop spans 15 amino acids. The germline CDR1 and CDR2 sequences are SQVTM and ANQGSEA. Deletions cut 8 bases from V and 4 bases from J, with 23 bases between. The CDR3 coding sequence is TGCAGCTCCCTAGATCAACAGGGTTTTGTCTATGGCTACACCTTC. Translated, it gives CSSLDQQGFVYGYTF.

The CDR3 coding sequence is TGTGCCAGCAGCCCAGGACAGGGGTTAGGCGAGCAGTACTTC. Translating gives CASSPGQGLGEQYF. V gene TRBV3-1 (or the pseudogene TRBV3-2) combines with J gene TRBJ2-7; 9 bases match TRBD1. Germline lookup yields CDR1 LGHDT and CDR2 YNNKEL (reference sequence). This CDR3 comprises 14 residues. J lost 6 bases, V lost 4 bases, and 7 bases had no gene match.

This clone was recorded many times. The gene calls are TRBV5-1 and TRBJ2-3; a possible D gene is TRBD1 (6 bases). Between the trimmed V and J ends, which lost 0 bases and 1 base, there was a span of 9 bases. There are 15 residues in the CDR3. Per the germline V gene, CDR1 is SGHRS and CDR2 is YFSETQ. CDR3 coding DNA: TGCGCCAGCAGCTTGGGACAGGAAGGCACAGATACGCAGTATTTT. It is translated as CASSLGQEGTDTQYF.

The V and J genes are TRBV5-1 and TRBJ2-7; possibly TRBD1 for D (5 bases). Germline V gene data show CDR1 as SGHRS and CDR2 as YFSETQ. The CDR3 length is 16 residues. V was pared by 2 bases and J by 3 bases, with 18 bases between. For the CDR3, the DNA is TGCGCCAGCAGCTTTCAACGACAGTCGTTTTTCTACGAGCAGTACTTC. Protein: CASSFQRQSFFYEQYF. The full variable domain, completed using reference TRBV5-1 and TRBJ2-7, is KAGVTQTPRYLIKTRGQQVTLSCSPISGHRSVSWYQQTPGQGLQFLFEYFSETQRNKGNFPGRFSGRQFSNSRSEMNVSTLELGDSALYLCASSFQRQSFFYEQYFGPGTRLTVT.

This chain uses TRBV6-5 with TRBJ1-4, with D unresolved. Deletions cut 2 bases from V and 4 bases from J, with 5 bases between. The CDR3 runs 13 residues. Germline CDR1 and CDR2: MNHEY and SVGAGI. The chain's CDR3 is CASSYEINEKLFF. In DNA form, the CDR3 reads TGTGCCAGCAGTTACGAGATTAATGAAAAACTGTTTTTT.

This chain links TRBV6-5 with TRBJ2-3; tentative D call: TRBD1 (6 bases). Trimming shortened V by 4 bases and J by 0 bases, and 14 bases separated the two germline ends. The CDR3 spans 16 residues. CDR1 is MNHEY and CDR2 is SVGAGI in the germline V gene. CDR3 DNA: TGTGCCAGCAGTTTCCCGACAGGTCTTAGCACAGATACGCAGTATTTT. Residues: CASSFPTGLSTDTQYF.

The rearrangement links TRBV28 to TRBJ1-1; 7 bases align to TRBD1. V gave up 8 bases and J gave up 0 bases; unmatched junction bases: 3. The germline CDR1 and CDR2 sequences are MDHEN and SYDVKM. The length of the CDR3 is 13 residues. The DNA of the CDR3 is TGTGCCAGCTTTGACAGGGTGAACACTGAAGCTTTCTTT. Its protein product is CASFDRVNTEAFF.

The chain couples TRBV6-5 to TRBJ2-2; D perhaps matches TRBD2 (5 bases). Germline loops: CDR1 MNHEY, CDR2 SVGAGI. The CDR3 loop spans 12 amino acids. V lost 6 bases to trimming and J lost 3 bases, with 5 bases between them. CDR3 sequence reads: CASSGDTGELFF. In DNA form, the CDR3 reads TGTGCCAGCAGCGGGGACACCGGGGAGCTGTTTTTT.

This clone was detected only a few times. The chain has TRBV19 and TRBJ1-1; D not resolved. The V end lost 5 bases, the J end lost 0 bases, and 13 bases lay between the germline ends. CDR3 length: 15 residues. Germline lookup yields CDR1 LNHDA and CDR2 SQIVND (reference sequence). The CDR3 nucleotides are TGTGCCAGTAGTCCGACGCGGGGTATGAACACTGAAGCTTTCTTT. Translating gives CASSPTRGMNTEAFF.

This sequence joins TRBV30 and TRBJ1-1; 7 nucleotides agree with TRBD1. The length of the CDR3 is 13 residues. The V gene end was trimmed by 7 bases and the J gene end by 1 base; junction bases not matched to a gene: 6. Germline CDR1 is GTSNPN and CDR2 is SVGIG (reference sequence). The chain's CDR3 is CASRGTENTEAFF. Written as DNA, the CDR3 is TGTGCCTCGAGAGGGACAGAGAACACTGAAGCTTTCTTT. The full variable domain, its missing parts supplied by reference TRBV30 and TRBJ1-1, is SQTIHQWPATLVQPVGSPLSLECTVEGTSNPNLYWYRQAAGRGLQLLFYSVGIGQISSEVPQNLSASRPQDRQFILSSKKLLLSDSGFYLCASRGTENTEAFFGQGTRLTVV.

This clone was seen just once. The CDR3 region has the DNA TGTGCCAGCAGCTTAGACGGACAGGCGGGGGATACGCAGTATTTT. Its translation is CASSLDGQAGDTQYF. This chain uses TRBV11-3 with TRBJ2-3, with a weak D call TRBD1 (7 bases). Germline assignment: CDR1 SGHNT and CDR2 YENEEA. The CDR3 has 15 residues. V dropped 0 bases and J dropped 6 bases, with 13 bases sitting between them. Variable domain in full (rest from reference TRBV11-3 and TRBJ2-3): EAGVVQSPRYKIIEKKQPVAFWCNPISGHNTLYWYLQNLGQGPELLIRYENEEAVDDSQLPKDRFSAERLKGVDSTLKIQPAELGDSAVYLCASSLDGQAGDTQYFGPGTRLTVL.

This clone has just one count. V usage is TRBV6-2 or TRBV6-3 and J usage is TRBJ2-7; TRBD2 matches at 7 bases. Per the germline V gene, CDR1 is MNHEY and CDR2 is SVGEGT. The CDR3 extends over 14 amino acids. V dropped 4 bases and J dropped 3; count of bases not matched to a gene: 6. CDR3 loop: CASSFRGSLYEQYF. CDR3 DNA: TGTGCCAGCAGTTTCCGCGGGAGTCTCTACGAGCAGTACTTC.